This TCR beta chain was captured by sequencing in a study of human T cells and chemical hapten exposure. TCRdb ran MiXCR on the RACE reads and lists one entry per CDR3 protein. The table lists roughly 200,000 distinct CDR3 sequences, 20% to 25% of them singletons, with over 6.5% in the top ten. Specified time point: patch test 1, 2 weeks after DPC sensitization. This sample's treatment: therapeutic diphenylcyclopropenone sensitization with weekly scalp DPC. To note about this clonotype: Its antigen is still unknown.

Study-level points and caveats: Patch test score rose with PT1 expanded TCR count, significant at thresholds 8, 16 and 32, not 4.

This receptor was taken from a woman in her 50s with alopecia areata. Some clones in this sample may be carry-over from other donors' samples. The sequenced sample was whole blood, obtained in connection with sensitization to the hapten diphenylcyclopropenone (DPC).

The CDR3 DNA is TGCAGTGCCCTCGACGCGGCTAGCCCGGTTAGCACAGATACGCAGTATTTT. This codes for CSALDAASPVSTDTQYF. This chain connects TRBV20-1 to TRBJ2-3; D might be TRBD2 (5 bases). CDR1 is DFQATT and CDR2 is SNEGSKA in the germline V gene (reference sequence). Trimming took off 6 bases at V and 0 bases at J, with 22 bases between the two ends. The CDR3 covers 17 residues.